In this sample, the clone carrying this TCR beta chain turned up a few times. Its antigen is unidentified. The length of the CDR3 is 13 residues. Trimming stripped 0 bases from V and 7 bases from J, with 12 bases between. Germline loops: CDR1 DFQATT, CDR2 SNEGSKA (reference sequence). 5'RACE primed from the constant segment yielded TCR alpha and TCR beta cDNA libraries bearing sample barcodes and UMIs. TCRdb analysed the 5' RACE reads with MiXCR anew, one entry per CDR3 protein. Among over 120,000 distinct CDR3 sequences listed, roughly 21% were seen once. The record originates from a study of T-cell memory formation after mild COVID-19. Study as a whole: Largely donor-specific TCR clusters were found. Overall study findings and caveats: In pre-infection memory, a portion of responding clones appeared, which suggested that cross-reactive memory joined. In second-wave clones peaking day 37, SARS-CoV-2 specificity remained unconfirmed.

This TCR was sampled from an adult woman who had mild COVID-19 (a few samples of this study predate the infection). Cell type and time point are not known. The sample taken for sequencing was PBMCs or a T cell subset sorted from them (not recorded which). The chain links TRBV20-1 to TRBJ1-2; D is ambiguous. The DNA for the CDR3 is TGCAGTGCTAGAGAAAGGACCCGGGGTGGCTACACCTTC. Amino acid sequence: CSARERTRGGYTF.